This T cell receptor beta chain was captured in a study of cytotoxic CD8 clonotypes in ibrutinib-treated CLL. Study overall: The cohort had 10 to 12 relapsed/refractory and around 15 treatment-naive patients, around 18 IGHV unmutated. General study results and limits: Clonality, elevated at ibrutinib response, dropped back toward baseline at progression.

Method: immunoSEQ multiplex PCR; TCRdb's copy keeps in-frame clones and lacks some. The sample records roughly 130,000 clones, approximately 90% being singletons. On this clone: Its antigen is undetermined.

Trimming cost V 4 bases and J 0 bases; bases outside gene matches: 9. This CDR3 has 17 amino acids. CDR1 is LNHDA, CDR2 SQIVND, per germline (reference sequence). This material consisted of PBMCs, taken after 12 months of ibrutinib treatment. This clonotype originated in a human donor with chronic lymphocytic leukemia. The J gene is TRBJ1-5, the V gene TRBV19; 7 positions agree with TRBD1. CDR3 coding DNA: TGTGCCAGTAGTACCCAAGGGACAGACTATAGCAATCAGCCCCAGCATTTT. This codes for CASSTQGTDYSNQPQHF.